The TCR beta chain described here comes from a study of T cell responses to AZD1222 COVID-19 vaccine (TCRdb year 2021). With respect to the entire study: AZD1222 recipients with second doses at about 4 weeks or about 12 weeks were pooled, because spike-specific TCR depth and breadth did not differ between schedules. Trial participants were enrolled by age into subgroups of 18-55, 56-69 and 70-plus years, and roughly 150, 30 and 60 TCR-sequenced participants, respectively, were included in these subgroups. TCR sequencing was performed for 230 to 250 trial participants, of whom about 210 were given two doses of AZD1222 and around 25 were given two doses of MenACWY control vaccine. Results the study describes overall, beyond this receptor: The 56-69-year group was small, and its depth increase did not reach significance, likely because of low power. A significant rise in spike-specific TCR breadth and depth was observed after two AZD1222 doses relative to day 0 and relative to MenACWY recipients. No day 14 peak-response samples were available, so repertoires were characterized only after the peak T cell response. Most participants were white British and females outnumbered males, and the authors suggested that clonal diversity may have been underestimated. Conclusions about previously exposed vaccinees are limited because only six or seven AZD1222 recipients were SARS-CoV-2 seropositive at baseline. Epitopes outside the regions mutated in the B.1.351 and B.1.1.7 variants were reportedly recognized by nearly half of the unique spike-specific TCRs. The whole spike protein was spanned by vaccine-associated CD4 TCRs, and dominant responses were seen in regions 160-218 and 743-854.

Trimming at the junction amounts to 4 bases on V and 0 bases on J, and the germline ends lie 13 bases apart. Taken from the germline V gene, the CDR1 and CDR2 loops are KGHSH and LQKENI. Inclusive of the bounding cysteine and phenylalanine, the CDR3 is 15 residues long. The read is trimmed to its CDR3 DNA, 45 bases read in frame from base 1. The CDR3 regions of human TCRbeta chains were analyzed by immunosequencing. Per the authors' processing: Repertoire TCRs were checked for matches against a reference library of SARS-CoV-2-specific TCRs that had been generated using the MIRA antigen-specificity platform. Breadth was defined as the fraction of unique TCRs that were SARS-CoV-2-associated. Depth was defined as the fraction of total T cells that were SARS-CoV-2-associated. Using the MIRA data, each spike-specific TCR was assigned both to the spike region to which the TCR was reactive and to a CD4 or CD8 class. Log10-transformed breadth and depth values were compared by one-way ANOVA with Sidak's multiple comparisons tests. Held by TCRdb, this immuneACCESS table contains in-frame sequences only and omits some clones. Under half of the omission traces to an unresolved V gene where checked; the cause of the rest is unknown. V and J calls and clone size are given by that table; D and trimming were obtained from the DNA. The sample has 150,000 or so clones on record, around nine tenths of them singletons. The ten largest account for approximately 5.4% of the sample.

Sample time point, as interpreted from the label and publication: baseline before first vaccination. Samples from vaccinated people were obtained from the UK trials COV001 and COV002, which included a single-blind randomized controlled phase 2/3 trial of AZD1222 (ChAdOx1 nCoV-19) in healthy adults. For TCRbeta chain sequencing, PBMC samples were collected from trial participants at day 0 and at day 28 after the second dose. Notes on this clone: No antigen is known for it. Within one base of it there is no much larger clone, and no base qualities were kept.

The clonotype comes from an adult in good health. Recombination connected TRBV18 to TRBJ2-7, with an unclear D gene assignment. Sequenced here: peripheral blood, sampled on day 0 of AZD1222 vaccination. In nucleotides, the sequence is TGTGCCAGCTCACTAGACGCGAGTAGCTCCTACGAGCAGTACTTC. Its protein reads: CASSLDASSSYEQYF.